This T cell receptor (beta chain) was recorded in a study of T cell responses to AZD1222 COVID-19 vaccine. This table comes from immunoSEQ multiplex PCR, and its TCRdb copy is limited to in-frame clones, with some not included. The sample consists of about 140,000 clones, more than 80% of them appearing once. This CDR3 contains 15 residues. CDR1 and CDR2 from the germline V gene are SGHVS and FQNEAQ. Trimming removed 5 bases from V and 6 bases from J, with 14 bases in between. The chain uses TRBV7-8 and TRBJ1-6, with D unclear. The source material was peripheral blood, sampled on day 0 of MenACWY control vaccination. The receptor comes from an adult in good health. This CDR3 is CASSGIGDSNSPLHF. In DNA, the CDR3 is TGTGCCAGCAGCGGAATCGGAGATTCTAATTCACCCCTCCACTTT.